What follows are 28 T cell receptor beta chains derived from one specimen sequenced in a study of cytomegalovirus exposure and HLA in healthy donors. TCRdb's table, derived via immunoSEQ multiplex PCR, lists solely in-frame clones and lacks some. The sample has roughly 120,000 clones, around 90% seen once. Sequenced: PBMCs. All receptors come from a woman aged 18-29 years in good health and CMV-seronegative.

For this clone: The sample has other DNA sequences that encode this CDR3 too. The chain has TRBV28 and TRBJ2-7; TRBD1 matches 7 bases. The trim removed 6 bases at V and 3 bases at J, leaving 2 bases unmatched. The CDR3 length is 12 residues. Germline CDR1 MDHEN, CDR2 SYDVKM. CDR3 sequence (DNA): TGTGCCAGCAGCAGACAGGGCTACGAGCAGTACTTC. Its translation is CASSRQGYEQYF.

The chain links TRBV6-6 to TRBJ1-1; 7 nucleotides match TRBD1. After removal of 6 bases from V and 0 bases from J, the junction contained 7 bases not matched to a gene. Germline V gene data show CDR1 as MNHNY and CDR2 as SVGAGI (reference sequence). The CDR3 contains 15 residues. The CDR3, as DNA: TGTGCCAGCAGGCGCGGACAGGCCTTGAACACTGAAGCTTTCTTT. Protein product: CASRRGQALNTEAFF.

This clone was observed a few times. The chain's CDR3 is CASRWTSGGYEQYF. CDR3 nucleotide sequence: TGTGCCAGCAGGTGGACTAGCGGAGGCTACGAGCAGTACTTC. This sequence joins TRBV2 and TRBJ2-7; TRBD2 matches at 10 bases. Germline lookup yields CDR1 SNHLY and CDR2 FYNNEI. V shed 6 bases and J 3 bases; nucleotides not matched to a gene: 5. The CDR3 has 14 residues.

The chain couples TRBV5-6 to TRBJ2-3; a possible D gene is TRBD2 (5 bases). Germline V gene sequence: CDR1 SGHDT, CDR2 YYEEEE. The CDR3 totals 15 residues. V lost 0 bases and J 1 base, leaving 9 bases between the germline ends. As DNA, the CDR3 is TGTGCCAGCAGCTTGGGCCTAGCAGGCACAGATACGCAGTATTTT. It is translated as CASSLGLAGTDTQYF.

This chain's CDR3 is CASSQGMGQGGEKLFF. CDR3 sequence (DNA): TGCGCCAGCAGCCAAGGAATGGGTCAGGGCGGTGAAAAACTGTTTTTT. The chain recombines TRBV4-1 with TRBJ1-4; D may be TRBD1 (5 bases). The ends were cut back, 1 base at V and 7 bases at J, with 16 bases in the middle. This CDR3 is built from 16 residues. Germline CDR1 MGHRA, CDR2 YSYEKL.

The rearrangement joins TRBV29-1 to TRBJ1-2; 10 nucleotides match TRBD1. This CDR3 contains 12 residues. Germline V gene data show CDR1 as SQVTM and CDR2 as ANQGSEA. The J segment lost 3 bases and the V segment lost 6 bases, leaving 1 base of the junction unmatched. The CDR3 sequence: CSVGQGDYGYTF. The DNA for the CDR3 is TGCAGCGTAGGACAGGGGGACTATGGCTACACCTTC.

This clone was observed a handful of times. This CDR3 reads CASRSLGRGIGKGQPQHF. CDR3 bases: TGTGCCAGTAGGAGTCTGGGGCGCGGGATTGGGAAAGGGCAGCCCCAGCATTTT. V and J are TRBV19 and TRBJ1-5, with D perhaps matching TRBD1 (5 bases). Trimming took off 6 bases at V and 7 bases at J, with 28 bases between the two ends. In germline, CDR1 is LNHDA, CDR2 SQIVND (reference sequence). This CDR3 region has 18 residues.

J is TRBJ2-7 and V is TRBV19, with 9 bases fitting TRBD1. Germline V lookup: CDR1 LNHDA, CDR2 SQIVND (reference sequence). J was trimmed by 6 bases and V by 5 bases; bases with no gene match: 11. The CDR3 sequence is 15 residues long. CDR3 amino acids: CASSSLPGQGTEQYF. In nucleotides, the CDR3 is TGTGCCAGTAGTTCTTTGCCGGGACAGGGAACCGAGCAGTACTTC.

This clone is categorized as medium-sized. This rearrangement joins TRBV2 to TRBJ2-5; TRBD1 matches at 8 bases. The CDR3 is made up of 12 amino acids. Germline V gene lookup returns CDR1 SNHLY and CDR2 FYNNEI. Losses at the gene ends were 6 bases for V and 13 bases for J; bases not matched to a gene: 10. The CDR3 loop is CASRGTGVQPYF. The CDR3 coding sequence is TGTGCCAGCAGGGGGACAGGAGTACAACCGTACTTC.

V and J are TRBV4-1 and TRBJ1-6; tentative D call: TRBD1 (5 bases). This CDR3 is 18 amino acids long. The V and J ends lost 3 bases and 3 bases respectively, with 18 bases between them. The germline CDR1 and CDR2 sequences are MGHRA and YSYEKL. CDR3 loop: CASSHHYITGIYNSPLHF. Here the CDR3 DNA reads TGCGCCAGCAGCCATCACTATATTACAGGAATCTATAATTCACCCCTCCACTTT.

This chain connects TRBV30 to TRBJ2-7; 9 positions agree with TRBD1. The CDR3 consists of 16 residues. Germline V gene data show CDR1 as GTSNPN and CDR2 as SVGIG (reference sequence). V shed 1 base, J shed 0 bases, and the junction held 7 bases outside the gene matches. The CDR3 here is CAWSGQGGLSSYEQYF. CDR3 in DNA: TGTGCCTGGAGTGGACAGGGGGGCTTAAGCTCCTACGAGCAGTACTTC.

This chain connects TRBV27 to TRBJ1-1, with D unresolved. There are 12 residues in the CDR3. Deletions cut 8 bases from V and 7 bases from J, with 14 bases between. The germline gives CDR1 MNHEY, CDR2 SMNVEV (reference sequence). CDR3 sequence: CASSRTGREAFF. The CDR3 DNA reads TGTGCCAGCTCCCGGACTGGACGTGAAGCTTTCTTT.

The chain joins TRBV29-1 to TRBJ1-1; perhaps TRBD1 as D (5 bases). From germline, CDR1 is SQVTM and CDR2 ANQGSEA. The CDR3 runs 12 residues. The V gene lost 2 bases and the J gene lost 7 bases, with 11 bases spanning the gap. CDR3 protein: CSVEQGASEAFF. The CDR3 DNA reads TGCAGCGTTGAACAAGGGGCGAGTGAAGCTTTCTTT.

This chain connects TRBV18 to TRBJ2-3, with D possibly matching TRBD1 (6 bases). The ends were cut back, 3 bases at V and 1 base at J, with 11 bases in the middle. Germline V gene sequence: CDR1 KGHSH, CDR2 LQKENI. The CDR3 is 15 amino acids. The CDR3 region has the DNA TGTGCCAGCTCACCGCAGGGGTACGGCACAGATACGCAGTATTTT. It is translated as CASSPQGYGTDTQYF.

This rearrangement joins TRBV5-5 to TRBJ2-7; a possible D gene is TRBD2 (7 bases). This CDR3 spans 15 amino acids. Germline loops: CDR1 SGHKS, CDR2 YYEKEE (reference sequence). With 0 bases removed from V and 2 bases from J, the gap between germline ends came to 12 bases. In DNA form, the CDR3 reads TGTGCCAGCAGCTTGGCCACGGGGGGCCCCTACGAGCAGTACTTC. Its translation: CASSLATGGPYEQYF.

J is TRBJ1-2 and V is TRBV18, with 9 bases identical to TRBD1. Trimming at V came to 4 bases and at J to 13 bases, leaving 10 bases not matched to a gene. The germline V gene has CDR1 KGHSH and CDR2 LQKENI. The CDR3 has 13 amino acids. The CDR3 loop is CASSQGTGNEGTF. The CDR3 coding sequence is TGTGCCAGCTCACAGGGGACAGGGAACGAGGGCACCTTC.

The chain joins TRBV30 to TRBJ2-7; maybe TRBD2 (5 bases). This CDR3 has 11 residues. Per germline, CDR1 GTSNPN and CDR2 SVGIG (reference sequence). V dropped 2 bases and J dropped 4 bases, with 6 bases sitting between them. The CDR3 region is CAWSTGYEQYF. In DNA, the CDR3 is TGTGCCTGGAGTACGGGGTACGAGCAGTACTTC.

This clone was seen only once. CDR3 sequence reads: CASSLAVEGLRDYGYTF. The CDR3 coding sequence is TGTGCCAGCAGCTTAGCGGTAGAGGGCCTGAGGGACTATGGCTACACCTTC. The chain is built from TRBV7-2 and TRBJ1-2; the D is unclear. The CDR3 consists of 17 residues. V lost 0 bases and J lost 3, with 17 bases in between. Germline loops: CDR1 SGHTA, CDR2 FQGNSA.

There are a few counts of this clone. The chain carries TRBV10-2 and TRBJ2-1, with 14 bases lining up with TRBD2. CDR3 length: 14 residues. Germline V gives CDR1 WSHSY, CDR2 SAAADI. Losses at the gene ends were 6 bases for V and 7 bases for J; bases not matched to a gene: 2. The CDR3 loop is CASRGLAGENEQFF. The DNA of the CDR3 is TGCGCCAGCAGGGGACTAGCGGGGGAGAATGAGCAGTTCTTC.

The chain couples TRBV6-1 to TRBJ2-5, with 9 bases aligning to TRBD2. Losses at the gene ends were 4 bases for V and 3 bases for J; bases not matched to a gene: 9. The germline gives CDR1 MNHNS, CDR2 SASEGT. The CDR3 loop spans 16 amino acids. The CDR3 region has the DNA TGTGCCAGCAGTGGGGCCCGAGGCGGGAGGGAAGAGACCCAGTACTTC. It translates to CASSGARGGREETQYF.

This chain links TRBV5-1 with TRBJ2-1; TRBD2 aligns across 7 bases. The CDR3 is made up of 17 amino acids. V dropped 3 bases and J dropped 1; count of bases not matched to a gene: 10. Germline V CDR1 and CDR2: SGHRS, YFSETQ. The CDR3 spells CASSSSGSGISYNEQFF. DNA of the CDR3: TGCGCCAGCAGCTCCTCGGGGAGCGGGATTTCCTACAATGAGCAGTTCTTC.

The chain uses TRBV14 and TRBJ2-1; 8 nucleotides align to TRBD2. Per the germline V gene, CDR1 is SGHDN and CDR2 is FVKESK. The CDR3 is 17 residues long. The V and J ends lost 1 base and 0 bases, in that order; junction bases with no gene match: 5. The CDR3 loop reads CASSQGQRGSSYNEQFF. CDR3 sequence (DNA): TGTGCCAGCAGCCAAGGGCAGCGGGGGAGCTCCTACAATGAGCAGTTCTTC.

V gene TRBV9 combines with J gene TRBJ1-5, with 8 bases identical to TRBD1. The trim removed 7 bases at V and 6 bases at J, leaving 6 bases unmatched. Germline CDR1 SGDLS, CDR2 YYNGEE. The length of the CDR3 is 13 residues. The CDR3 loop reads CASGTGWGQPQHF. The CDR3, as DNA: TGTGCCAGCGGGACAGGCTGGGGTCAGCCCCAGCATTTT.

V gene TRBV9 combines with J gene TRBJ1-2, with no clear D. Trimming removed 2 bases from V and 2 bases from J, with 10 bases in between. The CDR3 contains 14 residues. CDR1 and CDR2 from the germline V gene are SGDLS and YYNGEE. The CDR3, as DNA: TGTGCCAGCAGCGTCCCCAGGAAGAACTATGGCTACACCTTC. The encoded protein is CASSVPRKNYGYTF.

The chain links TRBV28 to TRBJ2-1; possibly TRBD2 for D (7 bases). The CDR3 length is 15 residues. Germline CDR1 and CDR2: MDHEN and SYDVKM. V lost 2 bases and J 6 bases, leaving 14 bases between the germline ends. CDR3 DNA sequence: TGTGCCAGCAGTTTAGGGGGGGCAGGGACCAATGAGCAGTTCTTC. This encodes CASSLGGAGTNEQFF.

This chain connects TRBV29-1 to TRBJ2-7; weak D call: TRBD1 (5 bases). The CDR3 consists of 14 residues. Looked up from germline, CDR1 is SQVTM and CDR2 is ANQGSEA. V lost 5 bases and J lost 1, with 15 bases in between. CDR3 in DNA: TGCAGCGTTATCCCTTCAGGGCGGTCCTACGAGCAGTACTTC. This codes for CSVIPSGRSYEQYF.

The chain employs TRBV5-1 and TRBJ1-2, with TRBD1 matching over 8 bases. Germline CDR1 reads SGHRS; CDR2 reads YFSETQ. The CDR3 is 14 amino acids. Trimming cost V 0 bases and J 5 bases; bases outside gene matches: 3. The CDR3 here is CASSLGTGSYGYTF. The CDR3 DNA sequence: TGCGCCAGCAGCTTGGGGACAGGGAGTTATGGCTACACCTTC. The entire variable domain, with the rest obtained from reference TRBV5-1 and TRBJ1-2, is as follows: KAGVTQTPRYLIKTRGQQVTLSCSPISGHRSVSWYQQTPGQGLQFLFEYFSETQRNKGNFPGRFSGRQFSNSRSEMNVSTLELGDSALYLCASSLGTGSYGYTFGSGTRLTVV.

The chain uses TRBV2 and TRBJ2-3; tentatively, D is TRBD1 (5 bases). Per germline, CDR1 SNHLY and CDR2 FYNNEI. V lost 6 bases and J 3 bases, leaving 7 bases between the germline ends. The CDR3 sequence is 12 residues long. In DNA, the CDR3 is TGTGCCAGCAGGGGGCAGACAGATACGCAGTATTTT. Translation gives CASRGQTDTQYF.